The table lists the clone carrying this TCR beta chain with many counts. This sample was taken from a study of T cells in Graves' hyperthyroidism and ophthalmopathy. The junction had 4 bases not matched to a gene; V was cut back by 2 bases and J by 8 bases. Germline assignment: CDR1 LGHDT and CDR2 YNNKEL (reference sequence). This CDR3 spans 15 amino acids. Amplification of TCR beta CDR3 regions used RNA as the template. Initially, a first-round RT-PCR of the TCR CDR3 employed the HTBI primer set. TCRdb reprocessed the multiplex PCR reads with MiXCR, giving one entry per CDR3 protein. Here the sample spans some 490,000 distinct CDR3 sequences, less than 25% being singletons.

The source is a woman aged 70-85 years with Graves' ophthalmopathy. The rearrangement links TRBV3-1 to TRBJ2-1; 12 positions agree with TRBD2. Sequencing was carried out using blood. This CDR3 reads CASSQLAGGSHEQFF. The CDR3 DNA sequence: TGTGCCAGCAGCCAACTAGCGGGAGGGTCTCATGAGCAGTTCTTC.